This section outlines one T cell receptor (beta chain) sequence together with its context. Deep-level assay runs were performed. Data came from immunoSEQ multiplex PCR; TCRdb stores just in-frame clones and leaves some out. Of approximately 2.4 million clones in the sample, 90% to 96% were seen once. V lost 3 bases and J lost 6; bases outside the gene matches: 8. Germline values: CDR1 ENHRY, CDR2 SYGVKD. This CDR3 comprises 15 residues. This entry comes from a study of shared clonotypes between healthy human individuals. The overall study: Aged 18 to 49, the donors were a couple of women and three men. For every donor, three CD4 naive, three CD4 memory, two CD8 naive and one CD8 memory plates were used.

CD4+ cells were split into CD45RA+ naive and CD45RA-negative memory subsets. The sequence was obtained from a man younger than 30 in good health. Material for sequencing was naive CD4+ T cells sorted from blood. Described subset: CD45RA+ positively selected. This chain connects TRBV10-3 to TRBJ2-1; 7 nucleotides align to TRBD1. The CDR3 loop is CAISDFGTAVNEQFF. The CDR3 DNA sequence: TGTGCCATCAGTGATTTCGGGACAGCCGTCAATGAGCAGTTCTTC.